This T cell receptor (beta chain) originates from a study of cytomegalovirus exposure and HLA in healthy donors. This table comes from immunoSEQ multiplex PCR, and its TCRdb copy is limited to in-frame clones, with some not included. In the table there are under 250,000 clones, approximately 87% of which are singletons. The CDR3 is 14 amino acids. The V gene lost 4 bases and the J gene lost 4 bases, with 13 bases spanning the gap. Germline assignment: CDR1 MGHDK and CDR2 SYGVNS. This chain joins TRBV25-1 and TRBJ1-2, with D possibly TRBD1 on 5 matching bases. The sample taken for sequencing was PBMCs. This sequence was found in a man aged 18 to 29 in good health and CMV-seronegative. The CDR3 DNA follows: TGTGCCAGCAGTGGGGGAAGGGGAGGCTATGGCTACACCTTC. Residues: CASSGGRGGYGYTF.